These 18 T cell receptor beta chains were sequenced from one sample in a study of T cell changes during pregnancy in multiple sclerosis. Only in-frame clones appear in the TCRdb table, and some are missing; sequencing was by immunoSEQ multiplex PCR. The profile shows approximately 85,000 clones, less than 95% of them singletons. Material: peripheral blood, obtained in the third trimester of pregnancy. The receptors were sampled from a female donor with multiple sclerosis, enrolled in a pregnancy study.

This clone was seen a few times. V is TRBV29-1 and J is TRBJ2-7, with TRBD1 matching over 10 bases. CDR3 size: 15 residues. The trim removed 6 bases at V and 5 bases at J, leaving 13 bases unmatched. The germline CDR1 and CDR2 sequences are SQVTM and ANQGSEA. The CDR3 protein is CSVARMGQGIHEQYF. The DNA for the CDR3 is TGCAGCGTAGCTAGGATGGGACAGGGGATCCACGAGCAGTACTTC.

V gene TRBV19 combines with J gene TRBJ1-5; 7 nucleotides match TRBD1. This CDR3 has 17 amino acids. Germline V lookup: CDR1 LNHDA, CDR2 SQIVND (reference sequence). The V gene end was trimmed by 3 bases and the J gene end by 0 bases; junction bases not matched to a gene: 8. Written as DNA, the CDR3 is TGTGCCAGTAGTATCCCCTTGGACAGGAGTAGCAATCAGCCCCAGCATTTT. Translation: CASSIPLDRSSNQPQHF.

The chain has TRBV2 and TRBJ1-1; D gene ambiguous. This CDR3 is 14 amino acids long. Germline V gene data show CDR1 as SNHLY and CDR2 as FYNNEI. Trimming removed 2 bases at V and 10 bases at J, with 17 bases between. CDR3: CASSELQAYLLAFF. The DNA for the CDR3 is TGTGCCAGCAGTGAACTCCAGGCCTATTTGCTAGCTTTCTTT.

The V call is TRBV9, the J call TRBJ2-1; D is ambiguous. Germline V CDR1 and CDR2: SGDLS, YYNGEE. Trimming took 3 bases from V and 0 from J, leaving 13 bases between them. The CDR3 consists of 16 residues. The CDR3 is CASSALTSSSYNEQFF. The CDR3 DNA reads TGTGCCAGCAGCGCCCTGACTTCCAGCTCCTACAATGAGCAGTTCTTC. The complete variable domain, with remaining parts taken from reference TRBV9 and TRBJ2-1, reads DSGVTQTPKHLITATGQRVTLRCSPRSGDLSVYWYQQSLDQGLQFLIQYYNGEERAKGNILERFSAQQFPDLHSELNLSSLELGDSALYFCASSALTSSSYNEQFFGPGTRLTVL.

The V gene is TRBV2, the J gene TRBJ1-1; D unresolved. CDR3 length: 14 residues. V shed 6 bases and J shed 2 bases, with 13 bases lying between them. CDR1 SNHLY and CDR2 FYNNEI come from the germline V gene. The DNA for the CDR3 is TGTGCCAGCAGCTTCCGGGAGAGTAACACTGAAGCTTTCTTT. Its translation is CASSFRESNTEAFF.

V is TRBV27 and J is TRBJ1-6; no clear D gene. CDR3 size: 14 residues. Trimming removed 3 bases at V and 5 bases at J, with 8 bases between. Germline-derived CDR1 and CDR2 are MNHEY and SMNVEV (reference sequence). The CDR3 bases are TGTGCCAGCAGTTTCGGACTGAATAATTCACCCCTCCACTTT. It encodes CASSFGLNNSPLHF.

The V and J genes are TRBV11-2 and TRBJ2-3; 9 positions agree with TRBD2. Per germline, CDR1 SGHAT and CDR2 FQNNGV. Unmatched junction bases numbered 8, after V lost 1 base and J lost 3 bases. The CDR3 sequence is 17 residues long. CDR3 nucleotide sequence: TGTGCCAGCAGCTTAGGGGCCGCGGGGGGGCCGACAGATACGCAGTATTTT. Residues: CASSLGAAGGPTDTQYF.

The genes are TRBV9 and TRBJ2-1, with D possibly TRBD2 on 7 matching bases. Trimming shortened V by 8 bases and J by 7 bases, and 16 bases separated the two germline ends. Germline V gives CDR1 SGDLS, CDR2 YYNGEE. The CDR3 runs 13 residues. CDR3 coding DNA: TGTGCCAGTCGAGGGGGGGGTCGAAATGAGCAGTTCTTC. Encoded protein: CASRGGGRNEQFF.

The chain employs TRBV10-2 and TRBJ2-1, with TRBD2 matching 12 bases. Germline CDR1 and CDR2: WSHSY and SAAADI. The length of the CDR3 is 16 residues. With V trimmed by 6 bases and J by 7 bases, 10 bases remained unmatched. CDR3 loop: CASRTPGLAGPNEQFF. In nucleotides, the CDR3 is TGCGCCAGCAGAACTCCGGGACTAGCGGGTCCGAATGAGCAGTTCTTC.

The CDR3 loop is CASSPLQSNYGYTF. The CDR3, as DNA: TGTGCCAGCAGCCCCCTCCAGTCTAACTATGGCTACACCTTC. The J gene is TRBJ1-2, the V gene TRBV5-4; D remains ambiguous. The CDR3 length is 14 residues. Deletions cut 4 bases from V and 0 bases from J, with 10 bases between. Germline CDR1 is SGHNT and CDR2 is YYREEE (reference sequence).

The chain is built from TRBV5-1 and TRBJ1-5, with D possibly TRBD1 on 6 matching bases. The germline V gene has CDR1 SGHRS and CDR2 YFSETQ. The ends were cut back, 2 bases at V and 7 bases at J, with 16 bases in the middle. The CDR3 covers 15 residues. The CDR3 DNA sequence: TGCGCCAGCAGCTTAGATTGGGGGCAAGGACAGCCCCAGCATTTT. It is translated as CASSLDWGQGQPQHF.

The chain recombines TRBV4-1 with TRBJ1-5; D perhaps matches TRBD1 (6 bases). Trimming took 1 base from V and 4 from J, leaving 14 bases between them. The CDR3 sequence is 16 residues long. In germline, CDR1 is MGHRA, CDR2 YSYEKL. CDR3: CASSQVGRDKNQPQHF. Written as DNA, the CDR3 is TGCGCCAGCAGCCAAGTGGGCCGGGACAAAAATCAGCCCCAGCATTTT.

The V gene is TRBV2, the J gene TRBJ1-2, with TRBD1 matching 7 bases. Unmatched junction bases numbered 11, after V lost 11 bases and J lost 5 bases. The CDR3 covers 13 residues. The V gene's germline CDR1 is SNHLY and CDR2 FYNNEI. CDR3 nucleotides: TGTGCCCTCTCAGGGGGACTCATTTATGGCTACACCTTC. Translating gives CALSGGLIYGYTF.

The chain links TRBV19 to TRBJ1-2, with D unresolved. Germline CDR1 reads LNHDA; CDR2 reads SQIVND (reference sequence). V was trimmed by 5 bases and J by 7 bases, leaving 11 bases between them. The CDR3 has 12 residues. The CDR3 loop is CASSPRGAGYTF. The CDR3 DNA is TGTGCCAGTAGTCCCCGGGGAGCTGGCTACACCTTC.

The rearrangement joins TRBV20-1 to TRBJ1-1; no reliable D call. The CDR3 has 11 amino acids. Per germline, CDR1 DFQATT and CDR2 SNEGSKA (reference sequence). V was pared by 2 bases and J by 8 bases, with 9 bases between. This CDR3 reads CSARYRLEAFF. The CDR3 coding sequence is TGCAGTGCTAGATACCGGTTGGAAGCTTTCTTT.

The chain is built from TRBV5-1 and TRBJ2-3; 7 bases are a match to TRBD2. V lost 0 bases to trimming and J lost 2 bases; unmatched junction nucleotides: 6. This CDR3 contains 16 residues. Germline values: CDR1 SGHRS, CDR2 YFSETQ. CDR3 sequence: CASSLGSSGYTDTQYF. Here the CDR3 DNA reads TGCGCCAGCAGCTTGGGTTCTAGCGGCTACACAGATACGCAGTATTTT. The complete variable domain, with remaining parts taken from reference TRBV5-1 and TRBJ2-3, reads KAGVTQTPRYLIKTRGQQVTLSCSPISGHRSVSWYQQTPGQGLQFLFEYFSETQRNKGNFPGRFSGRQFSNSRSEMNVSTLELGDSALYLCASSLGSSGYTDTQYFGPGTRLTVL.

The CDR3 DNA follows: TGTGCCAGCAAGAGGGGGCCACTCGCCGAAAAACTGTTTTTT. It translates to CASKRGPLAEKLFF. The V gene is TRBV7-2, the J gene TRBJ1-4; TRBD1 matches 7 bases. Germline-derived CDR1 and CDR2 are SGHTA and FQGNSA. This CDR3 comprises 14 residues. J gave up 8 bases and V 7 bases, and 10 bases lay outside the gene matches.

This clone was observed once. The chain recombines TRBV4-1 with TRBJ2-1, with 9 bases fitting TRBD1. V dropped 0 bases and J dropped 4; count of bases not matched to a gene: 4. Germline-derived CDR1 and CDR2 are MGHRA and YSYEKL. The CDR3 has 16 amino acids. Written as DNA, the CDR3 is TGCGCCAGCAGCCAAGACCGGGACAGGGCATACAATGAGCAGTTCTTC. It specifies CASSQDRDRAYNEQFF.